These T cell receptor beta chains were read from a single sample in a study of immune evolution from preneoplasia to lung adenocarcinoma. This table comes from immunoSEQ multiplex PCR, and its TCRdb copy is limited to in-frame clones, with some not included. The sample holds approximately 5,000 clones; more than 60% are singletons and the top ten take about 8.2%. Sequencing was carried out using FFPE adjacent normal lung tissue. The receptors shown here come from a donor older than 65 with lung adenocarcinoma. Each CDR3 is given with its conserved first and last residue. Fields, in order: CDR3 protein, CDR3 DNA, D gene, J gene, clone size, V gene, CDR3 length. The D gene is left open where the match is weak. Size values are once, few and many counts, or a class for expanded clones, and some rows have none.

CDR3aa: CASSLNVAQVEAFF
CDR3nt: TGTGCCAGCAGCTTGAATGTGGCCCAGGTTGAAGCTTTCTTT
d_gene: NA
j_gene: TRBJ1-1
abundance: NA
v_gene: TRBV5-4
len: 14

CDR3aa: CAWAHNTEAFF
CDR3nt: TGTGCCTGGGCCCATAACACTGAAGCTTTCTTT
d_gene: NA
j_gene: TRBJ1-1
abundance: NA
v_gene: TRBV30
len: 11

CDR3aa: CAISESDRGMAGELFF
CDR3nt: TGTGCCATCAGTGAGTCAGACAGGGGGATGGCCGGGGAGCTGTTTTTT
d_gene: TRBD1
j_gene: TRBJ2-2
abundance: NA
v_gene: TRBV10-3
len: 16

CDR3aa: CASSQDLNSYEQYF
CDR3nt: TGTGCCAGCAGTCAAGATCTCAACTCCTACGAGCAGTACTTC
d_gene: NA
j_gene: TRBJ2-7
abundance: NA
v_gene: TRBV14
len: 14

CDR3aa: CASRGPSSYEQYF
CDR3nt: TGTGCCAGCAGGGGACCTAGCTCCTACGAGCAGTACTTC
d_gene: NA
j_gene: TRBJ2-7
abundance: NA
v_gene: TRBV6-5
len: 13

CDR3aa: CASSLNPGQGVFGYTF
CDR3nt: TGCGCCAGCAGCTTAAACCCGGGACAGGGGGTCTTTGGCTACACCTTC
d_gene: TRBD1
j_gene: TRBJ1-2
abundance: NA
v_gene: TRBV5-1
len: 16

CDR3aa: CASSLRPQGRETQYF
CDR3nt: TGTGCCAGCAGCTTACGTCCTCAGGGCCGGGAGACCCAGTACTTC
d_gene: NA
j_gene: TRBJ2-5
abundance: NA
v_gene: TRBV7-8
len: 15

CDR3aa: CASSRSAQSTDTQYF
CDR3nt: TGTGCCAGTAGTCGGAGCGCCCAGAGCACAGATACGCAGTATTTT
d_gene: NA
j_gene: TRBJ2-3
abundance: NA
v_gene: TRBV19
len: 15

CDR3aa: CASSLVGGKARNTIYF
CDR3nt: TGTGCCAGCAGCTTAGTGGGTGGCAAGGCTCGGAACACCATATATTTT
d_gene: NA
j_gene: TRBJ1-3
abundance: NA
v_gene: TRBV11-2
len: 16

CDR3aa: CSVDGGISNEQFF
CDR3nt: TGCAGCGTTGATGGCGGGATTAGTAATGAGCAGTTCTTC
d_gene: NA
j_gene: TRBJ2-1
abundance: NA
v_gene: TRBV29-1
len: 13

CDR3aa: CASSLEVSMNTEAFF
CDR3nt: TGCGCCAGCAGCTTGGAAGTCAGCATGAACACTGAAGCTTTCTTT
d_gene: NA
j_gene: TRBJ1-1
abundance: NA
v_gene: TRBV5-1
len: 15

CDR3aa: CASSQGTYLAGEGNEQFF
CDR3nt: TGCGCCAGCAGCCAAGGTACCTATCTAGCGGGAGAAGGAAATGAGCAGTTCTTC
d_gene: TRBD2
j_gene: TRBJ2-1
abundance: few
v_gene: TRBV4-1
len: 18

CDR3aa: CASSFPQVANTGELFF
CDR3nt: TGTGCCAGCAGCTTCCCCCAGGTCGCGAACACCGGGGAGCTGTTTTTT
d_gene: NA
j_gene: TRBJ2-2
abundance: NA
v_gene: TRBV7-9
len: 16

CDR3aa: CASIYDNLATDTQYF
CDR3nt: TGTGCCAGCATTTACGACAACCTTGCCACAGATACGCAGTATTTT
d_gene: NA
j_gene: TRBJ2-3
abundance: NA
v_gene: TRBV2
len: 15

CDR3aa: CAISQRLAGDYEQYF
CDR3nt: TGTGCCATCAGTCAGAGACTAGCGGGGGACTACGAGCAGTACTTC
d_gene: TRBD2
j_gene: TRBJ2-7
abundance: NA
v_gene: TRBV10-3
len: 15

CDR3aa: CAISETPGQGNYEQYF
CDR3nt: TGTGCCATCAGTGAGACACCGGGACAGGGTAACTACGAGCAGTACTTC
d_gene: TRBD1
j_gene: TRBJ2-7
abundance: NA
v_gene: TRBV10-3
len: 16

CDR3aa: CASSRVGEVAYEQYF
CDR3nt: TGTGCCAGCAGCCGGGTGGGTGAGGTAGCCTACGAGCAGTACTTC
d_gene: NA
j_gene: TRBJ2-7
abundance: medium-sized
v_gene: TRBV6-5
len: 15

CDR3aa: CASSVIGLNTEAFF
CDR3nt: TGTGCCAGCAGTGTAATAGGTTTGAACACTGAAGCTTTCTTT
d_gene: NA
j_gene: TRBJ1-1
abundance: NA
v_gene: TRBV6-1
len: 14

CDR3aa: CASSQGRGALYEQYF
CDR3nt: TGCGCCAGCAGCCAAGGACGAGGAGCCCTCTACGAGCAGTACTTC
d_gene: NA
j_gene: TRBJ2-7
abundance: few
v_gene: TRBV4-1
len: 15

CDR3aa: CASSDSEGAGGYTF
CDR3nt: TGTGCCAGCAGTGACTCGGAGGGCGCCGGTGGCTACACCTTC
d_gene: NA
j_gene: TRBJ1-2
abundance: NA
v_gene: TRBV6-4
len: 14

CDR3aa: CASSSRSGANVLTF
CDR3nt: TGTGCCAGCAGCTCGAGATCTGGGGCCAACGTCCTGACTTTC
d_gene: NA
j_gene: TRBJ2-6
abundance: NA
v_gene: TRBV11-3
len: 14

CDR3aa: CASSSGPLRSTEAFF
CDR3nt: TGTGCCAGCAGCTCAGGACCCCTGCGGAGCACTGAAGCTTTCTTT
d_gene: NA
j_gene: TRBJ1-1
abundance: NA
v_gene: TRBV7-9
len: 15